Below are 22 T cell receptor beta chains sequenced from a single sample in a study of blood T cell repertoires in COVID-19. Assay: immunoSEQ multiplex PCR; the TCRdb copy retains only in-frame clones and omits some. The sample lists 60,000 to 70,000 clones, roughly four fifths seen once, with 4.5% in the top ten. What was sequenced was peripheral blood. The receptors come from a woman aged 55 to 70 with acute or convalescent COVID-19.

The rearrangement links TRBV19 to TRBJ1-3; the D is unclear. The germline CDR1 and CDR2 sequences are LNHDA and SQIVND (reference sequence). This CDR3 has 15 amino acids. V lost 5 bases and J 4 bases, leaving 15 bases between the germline ends. The CDR3 DNA reads as TGTGCCAGTAGTTGGTTCGGGAAAGGCGGAAACACCATATATTTT. Protein: CASSWFGKGGNTIYF. The entire variable domain, with the rest obtained from reference TRBV19 and TRBJ1-3, is as follows: DGGITQSPKYLFRKEGQNVTLSCEQNLNHDAMYWYRQDPGQGLRLIYYSQIVNDFQKGDIAEGYSVSREKKESFPLTVTSAQKNPTAFYLCASSWFGKGGNTIYFGEGSWLTVV.

CDR3 DNA: TGTGCCAGTAGTCCTGACTTCTATGGCTACACCTTC. Translating it yields CASSPDFYGYTF. The chain combines TRBV19 with TRBJ1-2; no firm D call. CDR1 LNHDA and CDR2 SQIVND come from the germline V gene (reference sequence). This CDR3 has 12 amino acids. Trimming took 5 bases from V and 4 from J, leaving 8 bases between them.

The chain uses TRBV21-1 and TRBJ1-3; the table's D call, TRBD1, was not checked against the DNA. TRBV21-1 is recorded as a pseudogene. The CDR3 loop spans 16 amino acids. The DNA for the CDR3 is TGTGCCAGCAGCAAAATCCGGGACAGCGTCGGAAACACCATATATTTT. Amino acid sequence: CASSKIRDSVGNTIYF.

The chain uses TRBV6-5 and TRBJ2-2; 10 bases are shared with TRBD1. Germline CDR1 reads MNHEY; CDR2 reads SVGAGI. With V trimmed by 6 bases and J by 6 bases, 7 bases remained unmatched. This CDR3 has 15 amino acids. CDR3 bases: TGTGCCAGCAGAGCCGGGACAGGGGTAGCCGGGGAGCTGTTTTTT. Protein product: CASRAGTGVAGELFF.

The gene calls are TRBV20-1 and TRBJ1-1; 7 bases line up with TRBD1. The CDR3 is 11 amino acids. Germline V CDR1 and CDR2: DFQATT, SNEGSKA (reference sequence). The trim removed 3 bases at V and 6 bases at J, leaving 1 base unmatched. CDR3 residues: CSASRGSEAFF. CDR3 sequence (DNA): TGCAGTGCTAGCAGGGGGTCTGAAGCTTTCTTT.

The chain uses TRBV7-6 and TRBJ2-3, with 7 bases aligning to TRBD1. Germline V CDR1 and CDR2: SGHVS, FNYEAQ. This CDR3 is 13 amino acids long. Unmatched junction bases numbered 1, after V lost 4 bases and J lost 3 bases. The CDR3: CASSSGGTDTQYF. For the CDR3, the DNA is TGTGCCAGCAGCTCAGGGGGTACAGATACGCAGTATTTT.

The genes are TRBV29-1 and TRBJ1-1; weak D call: TRBD1 (6 bases). With 1 base removed from V and 4 bases from J, the gap between germline ends came to 16 bases. This CDR3 has 15 amino acids. Germline V CDR1 and CDR2: SQVTM, ANQGSEA. For the CDR3, the DNA is TGCAGCGTTGAAGCAGGGGCTTTCACTTCCACTGAAGCTTTCTTT. Its translation is CSVEAGAFTSTEAFF.

The chain joins TRBV19 to TRBJ1-2; 8 bases match TRBD1. CDR1 LNHDA and CDR2 SQIVND come from the germline V gene (reference sequence). The V and J ends lost 8 bases and 2 bases, in that order; junction bases with no gene match: 10. The CDR3 has 15 residues. The CDR3 loop reads CASRVRQGMNYGYTF. CDR3 bases: TGTGCCAGTCGGGTAAGACAGGGGATGAACTATGGCTACACCTTC.

CDR3 loop: CSASPLTGSPYEQFF. The CDR3 DNA reads TGCAGTGCTAGTCCTTTGACGGGTTCTCCGTATGAGCAGTTCTTC. This chain joins TRBV20-1 and TRBJ2-1; unclear D gene. Germline lookup yields CDR1 DFQATT and CDR2 SNEGSKA (reference sequence). The V end lost 3 bases, the J end lost 8 bases, and 20 bases lay between the germline ends. The CDR3 sequence is 15 residues long.

V gene TRBV18 combines with J gene TRBJ2-3; D possibly corresponds to TRBD2 (5 bases). Germline-derived CDR1 and CDR2 are KGHSH and LQKENI. V was cut by 3 bases and J by 3 bases, with 13 bases left in between. The CDR3 totals 15 residues. CDR3 region: CASSPVPGKTDTQYF. In DNA, the CDR3 is TGTGCCAGCTCACCGGTGCCGGGGAAGACAGATACGCAGTATTTT.

The rearrangement links TRBV6-1 to TRBJ2-1; D is undetermined. There are 12 residues in the CDR3. Trimming removed 3 bases at V and 4 bases at J, with 4 bases between. The germline gives CDR1 MNHNS, CDR2 SASEGT. The CDR3 region has the DNA TGTGCCAGCAGTGATTCTTACAATGAGCAGTTCTTC. It specifies CASSDSYNEQFF.

The DNA for the CDR3 is TGCGCCAGCAGTACCCCAGGGACCGGGGAGCTGTTTTTT. Protein sequence: CASSTPGTGELFF. The V call is TRBV10-2, the J call TRBJ2-2; weak D call: TRBD1 (5 bases). The CDR3 contains 13 residues. Germline V gene lookup returns CDR1 WSHSY and CDR2 SAAADI. With 5 bases removed from V and 5 bases from J, the gap between germline ends came to 9 bases.

This clone was found once. V usage is TRBV12-3 or TRBV12-4 and J usage is TRBJ2-1, with D maybe TRBD1 (6 bases). CDR3 size: 12 residues. V was cut by 5 bases and J by 10 bases, with 12 bases left in between. The CDR3: CASSTAQGEQFF. CDR3 sequence (DNA): TGTGCCAGCAGTACGGCCCAGGGGGAGCAGTTCTTC.

This sequence joins TRBV19 and TRBJ2-7; TRBD1 aligns across 11 bases. Looked up from germline, CDR1 is LNHDA and CDR2 is SQIVND (reference sequence). Trimming at V came to 5 bases and at J to 6 bases, leaving 6 bases not matched to a gene. CDR3 length equals 14 residues. CDR3 region: CASSPWTGGSEQYF. DNA of the CDR3: TGTGCCAGTAGTCCGTGGACAGGGGGCTCCGAGCAGTACTTC.

The V gene is TRBV9, the J gene TRBJ1-4; D perhaps matches TRBD1 (5 bases). V was clipped by 4 bases and J by 5 bases, with 15 bases between them. Germline-derived CDR1 and CDR2 are SGDLS and YYNGEE. The CDR3 runs 15 residues. The CDR3 sequence is CASSPRGIQNEKLFF. The CDR3 nucleotides are TGTGCCAGCAGCCCCCGGGGGATACAAAATGAAAAACTGTTTTTT. The entire variable domain, with the rest obtained from reference TRBV9 and TRBJ1-4, is as follows: DSGVTQTPKHLITATGQRVTLRCSPRSGDLSVYWYQQSLDQGLQFLIQYYNGEERAKGNILERFSAQQFPDLHSELNLSSLELGDSALYFCASSPRGIQNEKLFFGSGTQLSVL.

This clone was found once. V gene TRBV5-1 combines with J gene TRBJ1-4; D uncertain. CDR1 is SGHRS, CDR2 YFSETQ, per germline. The CDR3 sequence is 13 residues long. V lost 4 bases and J lost 8, with 12 bases in between. CDR3 coding DNA: TGCGCCAGCAGCGCGACCCCGGGGGAAAAACTGTTTTTT. This sequence encodes CASSATPGEKLFF. The full variable domain, its missing parts supplied by reference TRBV5-1 and TRBJ1-4, is KAGVTQTPRYLIKTRGQQVTLSCSPISGHRSVSWYQQTPGQGLQFLFEYFSETQRNKGNFPGRFSGRQFSNSRSEMNVSTLELGDSALYLCASSATPGEKLFFGSGTQLSVL.

The V and J genes are TRBV5-1 and TRBJ2-7; 9 nucleotides align to TRBD2. The CDR3 extends over 16 amino acids. The trim removed 0 bases at V and 4 bases at J, leaving 8 bases unmatched. CDR1 and CDR2 (germline): SGHRS, YFSETQ. CDR3 nucleotides: TGCGCCAGCAGCTTGGAAGGCGGTAGCGGGGGATACGAGCAGTACTTC. This sequence encodes CASSLEGGSGGYEQYF.

Here the CDR3 reads CASSDVQGPRDTEAFF. The DNA of the CDR3 is TGTGCCAGCAGCGATGTACAGGGTCCGCGGGACACTGAAGCTTTCTTT. V and J are TRBV27 and TRBJ1-1; D may be TRBD1 (6 bases). V was shortened by 6 bases and J by 3 bases, with 20 bases between the two germline ends. CDR1 and CDR2 from the germline V gene are MNHEY and SMNVEV (reference sequence). The CDR3 runs to 16 residues.

The CDR3 loop is CASSLQRSTDTQYF. The CDR3 DNA reads TGTGCCAGTAGTCTCCAGCGGAGCACAGATACGCAGTATTTT. The genes are TRBV19 and TRBJ2-3; the D gene is possibly TRBD2 (5 bases). The germline V gene has CDR1 LNHDA and CDR2 SQIVND (reference sequence). The CDR3 runs to 14 residues. V was shortened by 5 bases and J by 0 bases, with 9 bases between the two germline ends. Using reference TRBV19 and TRBJ2-3 for the parts outside the CDR3, the full variable domain is DGGITQSPKYLFRKEGQNVTLSCEQNLNHDAMYWYRQDPGQGLRLIYYSQIVNDFQKGDIAEGYSVSREKKESFPLTVTSAQKNPTAFYLCASSLQRSTDTQYFGPGTRLTVL.

This rearrangement joins TRBV6-6 to TRBJ1-2, with D hard to call. The CDR3 consists of 13 residues. Germline values: CDR1 MNHNY, CDR2 SVGAGI (reference sequence). V lost 4 bases to trimming and J lost 2 bases, with 8 bases between them. The CDR3 is CASSSTPNYGYTF. Written as DNA, the CDR3 is TGTGCCAGCAGTTCCACTCCAAACTATGGCTACACCTTC.

The chain links TRBV29-1 to TRBJ2-2, with unresolved D. The V gene's germline CDR1 is SQVTM and CDR2 ANQGSEA. V was cut by 5 bases and J by 0 bases, with 7 bases left in between. This CDR3 comprises 13 residues. CDR3 nucleotides: TGCAGCGTTCCGGGTCCGAACACCGGGGAGCTGTTTTTT. Protein sequence: CSVPGPNTGELFF.

The CDR3 DNA follows: TGTGCCAGCAGTTACAGCGCAGGGAACTATGGCTACACCTTC. Protein: CASSYSAGNYGYTF. The genes are TRBV6-5 and TRBJ1-2; possibly TRBD1 for D (5 bases). CDR3 length: 14 residues. Germline CDR1 and CDR2: MNHEY and SVGAGI. The germline V and J ends were trimmed by 2 bases and 2 bases, with 9 bases remaining between them.